One and the same sample provided the 12 T cell receptor beta chains below, sequenced in a study of shared clonotypes between healthy human individuals. Assay: immunoSEQ multiplex PCR; the TCRdb copy retains only in-frame clones and omits some. The sample carries about 480,000 clones, roughly 79% recorded once. The sequencing sample was made of PBMCs. These receptor sequences come from a woman aged 40 to 55 in good health. Some clones in this sample may be carry-over from other donors' samples.

The chain recombines TRBV7-2 with TRBJ1-4; 7 bases line up with TRBD1. This CDR3 region has 15 residues. Unmatched junction bases numbered 2, after V lost 0 bases and J lost 4 bases. Germline V gives CDR1 SGHTA, CDR2 FQGNSA. The CDR3 sequence is CASSLARGINEKLFF. The DNA of the CDR3 is TGTGCCAGCAGCTTAGCCAGGGGGATTAATGAAAAACTGTTTTTT.

This chain joins TRBV28 and TRBJ1-4, with 9 bases matching TRBD1. V gave up 7 bases and J gave up 6 bases; unmatched junction bases: 9. Per the germline V gene, CDR1 is MDHEN and CDR2 is SYDVKM. The CDR3 extends over 15 amino acids. The CDR3 nucleotides are TGTGCCAGCAATAAACCGGGACAGGGTTATGAAAAACTGTTTTTT. The encoded protein is CASNKPGQGYEKLFF.

The V gene is TRBV10-3, the J gene TRBJ2-5; possible D gene TRBD2, 5 bases. CDR1 is ENHRY and CDR2 is SYGVKD in the germline V gene. The CDR3 is 13 residues long. Trimming stripped 7 bases from V and 2 bases from J, with 11 bases between. Here the CDR3 DNA reads TGTGCCATCAACGGAGGTCTGCAAGAGACCCAGTACTTC. Protein product: CAINGGLQETQYF.

This sequence joins TRBV19 and TRBJ1-2; 10 bases are a match to TRBD1. Germline trimming cut 5 bases from V and 4 bases from J; bases unmatched to any gene: 13. This CDR3 is built from 17 residues. Per germline, CDR1 LNHDA and CDR2 SQIVND (reference sequence). The CDR3 loop reads CASSPSRDRGAAYGYTF. Here the CDR3 DNA reads TGTGCCAGTAGTCCAAGCCGGGACAGGGGCGCTGCCTATGGCTACACCTTC. The variable domain in full, completed from reference TRBV19 and TRBJ1-2, reads DGGITQSPKYLFRKEGQNVTLSCEQNLNHDAMYWYRQDPGQGLRLIYYSQIVNDFQKGDIAEGYSVSREKKESFPLTVTSAQKNPTAFYLCASSPSRDRGAAYGYTFGSGTRLTVV.

The J gene is TRBJ2-7, the V gene TRBV5-1, with 11 bases that match TRBD1. The CDR3 has 15 amino acids. Per the germline V gene, CDR1 is SGHRS and CDR2 is YFSETQ. Trimming cost V 4 bases and J 6 bases; bases outside gene matches: 9. CDR3 DNA: TGCGCCAGCAGCCAAACCGGGACAGGGGGACGCGAGCAGTACTTC. The encoded protein is CASSQTGTGGREQYF.

V usage is TRBV4-1 and J usage is TRBJ2-7; 9 positions match TRBD2. V dropped 1 base and J dropped 3; count of bases not matched to a gene: 4. CDR3 length: 15 residues. From germline, CDR1 is MGHRA and CDR2 YSYEKL. The chain's CDR3 is CASSQVISGSYEQYF. The CDR3 DNA sequence: TGCGCCAGCAGCCAAGTTATTAGCGGGAGCTACGAGCAGTACTTC.

The CDR3 DNA follows: TGTGCCAGCCAGCTTTCCACAGATACGCAGTATTTT. Protein: CASQLSTDTQYF. The chain joins TRBV28 to TRBJ2-3, with D unclear. V gave up 8 bases and J gave up 2 bases, with 8 bases separating them. CDR1 and CDR2 (germline): MDHEN, SYDVKM. The CDR3 sequence is 12 residues long.

This rearrangement joins TRBV7-6 to TRBJ2-2; weak D call: TRBD2 (6 bases). The CDR3 consists of 16 residues. Trimming took 0 bases from V and 5 from J, leaving 13 bases between them. Germline V CDR1 and CDR2: SGHVS, FNYEAQ. The CDR3 bases are TGTGCCAGCAGCTTAGCAGTCGGGGCGGGGACCGGGGAGCTGTTTTTT. This sequence encodes CASSLAVGAGTGELFF. Using reference TRBV7-6 and TRBJ2-2 for the parts outside the CDR3, the full variable domain is GAGVSQSPRYKVTKRGQDVALRCDPISGHVSLYWYRQALGQGPEFLTYFNYEAQQDKSGLPNDRFSAERPEGSISTLTIQRTEQRDSAMYRCASSLAVGAGTGELFFGEGSRLTVL.

The CDR3 is CASSSAGGSYNEQFF. In nucleotides, the CDR3 is TGTGCCAGCAGCTCAGCGGGAGGGTCCTACAATGAGCAGTTCTTC. V is TRBV6-5 and J is TRBJ2-1; 10 bases are a match to TRBD2. Germline assignment: CDR1 MNHEY and CDR2 SVGAGI. With 6 bases clipped from V and 1 base from J, the junction kept 3 bases outside the gene matches. This CDR3 contains 15 residues.

The chain employs TRBV18 and TRBJ2-7; 11 bases agree with TRBD1. CDR3 length: 13 residues. V was clipped by 6 bases and J by 9 bases; unmatched bases: 7. Germline CDR1 and CDR2: KGHSH and LQKENI. The CDR3 DNA reads as TGTGCCAGCTCGCCGGACAGGGGGCAGGGGCAGTACTTC. As protein: CASSPDRGQGQYF. The whole variable domain, remainder taken from reference TRBV18 and TRBJ2-7, is NAGVMQNPRHLVRRRGQEARLRCSPMKGHSHVYWYRQLPEEGLKFMVYLQKENIIDESGMPKERFSAEFPKEGPSILRIQQVVRGDSAAYFCASSPDRGQGQYFGPGTRLTVT.

The V and J genes are TRBV7-2 and TRBJ2-7; D possibly corresponds to TRBD2 (6 bases). Germline CDR1 is SGHTA and CDR2 is FQGNSA. The CDR3 totals 16 residues. V was shortened by 1 base and J by 0 bases, with 13 bases between the two germline ends. CDR3 nucleotides: TGTGCCAGCAGCTTAGGCGGGACCAATCCCTCCTACGAGCAGTACTTC. Amino acids: CASSLGGTNPSYEQYF.

The chain employs TRBV28 and TRBJ1-2; a possible D gene is TRBD1 (5 bases). V shed 7 bases and J shed 8 bases, with 20 bases lying between them. The germline CDR1 and CDR2 sequences are MDHEN and SYDVKM. CDR3 length equals 14 residues. CDR3 in amino acids: CASTHAGRASGYTF. The CDR3 coding sequence is TGTGCCAGCACTCACGCGGGCAGGGCGAGCGGCTACACCTTC.